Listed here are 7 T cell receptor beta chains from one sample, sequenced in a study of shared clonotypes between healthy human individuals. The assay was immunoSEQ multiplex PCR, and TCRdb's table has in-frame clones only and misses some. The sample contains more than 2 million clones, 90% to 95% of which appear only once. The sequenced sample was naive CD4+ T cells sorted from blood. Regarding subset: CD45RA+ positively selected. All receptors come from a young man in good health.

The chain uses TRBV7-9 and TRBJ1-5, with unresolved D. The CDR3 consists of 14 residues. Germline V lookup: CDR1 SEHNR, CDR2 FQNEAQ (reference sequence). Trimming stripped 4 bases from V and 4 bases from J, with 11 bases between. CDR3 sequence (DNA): TGTGCCAGCAGCTCCGGGAGCAGTAATCAGCCCCAGCATTTT. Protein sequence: CASSSGSSNQPQHF.

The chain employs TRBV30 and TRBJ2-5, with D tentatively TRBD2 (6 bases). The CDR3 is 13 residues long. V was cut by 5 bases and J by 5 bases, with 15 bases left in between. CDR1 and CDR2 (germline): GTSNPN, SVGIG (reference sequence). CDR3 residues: CAWGLTLGETQYF. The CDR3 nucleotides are TGTGCCTGGGGACTAACGTTAGGGGAGACCCAGTACTTC.

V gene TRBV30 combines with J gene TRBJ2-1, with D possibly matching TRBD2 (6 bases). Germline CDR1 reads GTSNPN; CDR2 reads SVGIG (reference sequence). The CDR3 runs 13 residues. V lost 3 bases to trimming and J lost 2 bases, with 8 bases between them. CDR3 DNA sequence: TGTGCCTGGAGCGGGAGTCCCTACAATGAGCAGTTCTTC. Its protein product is CAWSGSPYNEQFF.

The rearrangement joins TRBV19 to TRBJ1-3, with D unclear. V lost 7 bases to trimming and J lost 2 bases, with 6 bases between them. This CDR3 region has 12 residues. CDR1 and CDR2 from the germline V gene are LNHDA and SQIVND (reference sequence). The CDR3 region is CASTQAGNTIYF. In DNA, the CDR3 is TGTGCCAGTACCCAGGCTGGAAACACCATATATTTT.

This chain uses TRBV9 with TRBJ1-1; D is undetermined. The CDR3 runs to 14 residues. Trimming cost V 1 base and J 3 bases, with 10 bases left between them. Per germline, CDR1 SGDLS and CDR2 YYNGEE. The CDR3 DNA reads TGTGCCAGCAGCGTATCCTCCGGGTACACTGAAGCTTTCTTT. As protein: CASSVSSGYTEAFF. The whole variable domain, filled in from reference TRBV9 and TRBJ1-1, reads DSGVTQTPKHLITATGQRVTLRCSPRSGDLSVYWYQQSLDQGLQFLIQYYNGEERAKGNILERFSAQQFPDLHSELNLSSLELGDSALYFCASSVSSGYTEAFFGQGTRLTVV.

As DNA, the CDR3 is TGTGCCAGTAGTAGCGGAGAGGTAGCCAAAAACATTCAGTACTTC. Amino acids: CASSSGEVAKNIQYF. The chain recombines TRBV19 with TRBJ2-4, with no clear D. The V gene's germline CDR1 is LNHDA and CDR2 SQIVND (reference sequence). The V and J ends lost 4 bases and 0 bases respectively, with 10 bases between them. The CDR3 has 15 residues.

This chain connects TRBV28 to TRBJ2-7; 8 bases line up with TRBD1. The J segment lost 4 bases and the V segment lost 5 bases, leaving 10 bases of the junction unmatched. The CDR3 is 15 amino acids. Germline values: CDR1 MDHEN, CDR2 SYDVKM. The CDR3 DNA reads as TGTGCCAGCAGTCCGAACCCGGACAGGGCTTACGAGCAGTACTTC. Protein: CASSPNPDRAYEQYF.